This T cell receptor (beta chain) was identified in a study of cytomegalovirus exposure and HLA in healthy donors. Broader study findings: Diagnosis of cytomegalovirus status made by the classifier reportedly showed high specificity and sensitivity. In a later analysis, parvovirus B19, influenza, CMV and Epstein-Barr virus appeared linked to several top co-occurrence clusters.

60 Vbeta and 13 Jbeta primers were used in PCR. Per the study methods: A follow-up analysis tallied some 80 million unique TCR beta chains, approximately 11 million shared. Clones were sequenced by immunoSEQ multiplex PCR, and TCRdb holds only the in-frame ones, with some missing. V, J and clone size were drawn from that table, and D and trimming were deduced from the DNA. The top ten hold roughly 6.2% of the sample, which has approximately 150,000 clones, about four fifths seen once. The CDR3 length is 13 residues. The germline V and J ends were trimmed by 0 bases and 1 base, with 4 bases remaining between them. The germline V gene encodes CDR1 SGHTS and CDR2 YDEGEE. This clone was seen only once. What it recognizes is unknown.

The receptor's source is a woman aged 40 to 50 in good health and CMV-seropositive. Sample: PBMCs. This rearrangement joins TRBV5-8 to TRBJ2-5, with D unresolved. CDR3 coding DNA: TGTGCCAGCAGCTTGGGAGGCCAAGAGACCCAGTACTTC. Protein sequence: CASSLGGQETQYF. Based on the CDR3 plus reference TRBV5-8 and TRBJ2-5, the full variable domain is EAGVTQSPTHLIKTRGQQATLRCSPISGHTSVYWYQQALGLGLQFLLWYDEGEERNRGNFPPRFSGRQFPNYSSELNVNALELEDSALYLCASSLGGQETQYFGPGTRLLVL.